This TCR beta chain was documented in a study of cytomegalovirus exposure and HLA in healthy donors. Study context: The roughly 130 validation repertoires, a later analysis reported, used the same platform as the roughly 650 repertoires from the first cohort. Study results and limitations: TCR sequences were mostly rare, though some public TCRs occurred in many donors.

As regards this clone: Its antigen is as yet unknown.

Using immunoSEQ multiplex PCR, the repertoire was profiled, and TCRdb retains in-frame clones only, with some absent. Of about 360,000 clones listed, about nine tenths are singletons. The germline V and J ends were trimmed by 5 bases and 0 bases, with 13 bases remaining between them. Per germline, CDR1 LNHDA and CDR2 SQIVND (reference sequence). The CDR3 is made up of 15 amino acids. The sequence came from a woman younger than 35 in good health and CMV-seronegative. This rearrangement joins TRBV19 to TRBJ1-1; D ambiguous. Source material: PBMCs. In DNA form, the CDR3 reads TGTGCCAGTAGTCTAACGAGGGTTATGAACACTGAAGCTTTCTTT. It translates to CASSLTRVMNTEAFF.